This paragraph covers one TCR beta chain sequence. These data belong to a study of OX40 agonist ivuxolimab in advanced cancers. About the research overall: Two cutaneous melanoma patients and one hepatocellular carcinoma patient, three in all, had partial responses.

Trimming pared 1 base from V and 7 bases from J, leaving 10 bases between. CDR1 and CDR2 from the germline V gene are GTSNPN and SVGIG (reference sequence). CDR3 length: 13 amino acids. Some clones are missing from TCRdb's copy, which holds only in-frame ones; the method was immunoSEQ multiplex PCR. The sample has 70,000 to 90,000 clones; approximately 84% are singletons. This receptor was obtained from an adult with an advanced solid tumor such as melanoma, head and neck, liver or kidney cancer. The V gene is TRBV30, the J gene TRBJ1-4; perhaps TRBD1 as D (5 bases). This material consisted of CD4+ or CD8+ T cells sorted from blood, taken in a trial of the OX40 agonist ivuxolimab. In DNA, the CDR3 is TGTGCCTGGAGTGGGGGGGTCGGTGAAAAACTGTTTTTT. It is translated as CAWSGGVGEKLFF.